This TCR beta chain is drawn from a study of OX40 agonist ivuxolimab in advanced cancers. Points on this clone: Its antigen is unknown.

Drawing of blood for sampling happened at baseline, at cycle 4 day 1, and at cycle 7 day 1. Findings and limits, study-wide: Clonal expansion was seen in CD4+ and CD8+ blood T cells by week 6 at 0.1 to 3.0 mg/kg.

The protocol was immunoSEQ multiplex PCR, while the TCRdb copy is restricted to in-frame clones and leaves out a portion. In the table there are around 76,000 clones, around 94% of which are singletons. The receptor was derived from an adult with an advanced solid tumor such as melanoma, head and neck, liver or kidney cancer. The sequences come from CD4+ or CD8+ T cells sorted from blood, collected in a trial of the OX40 agonist ivuxolimab.

In DNA, the CDR3 is TGCGCCAGCAGCCAAGGCGGGCCCGCTGAGACCCAGTACTTC. Translated, it gives CASSQGGPAETQYF. The V gene is TRBV4-1, the J gene TRBJ2-5, with TRBD2 as a possible D gene (5 bases). Between the trimmed V and J ends, which lost 1 base and 5 bases, there was a span of 11 bases. The CDR3 loop spans 14 amino acids. Germline assignment: CDR1 MGHRA and CDR2 YSYEKL.